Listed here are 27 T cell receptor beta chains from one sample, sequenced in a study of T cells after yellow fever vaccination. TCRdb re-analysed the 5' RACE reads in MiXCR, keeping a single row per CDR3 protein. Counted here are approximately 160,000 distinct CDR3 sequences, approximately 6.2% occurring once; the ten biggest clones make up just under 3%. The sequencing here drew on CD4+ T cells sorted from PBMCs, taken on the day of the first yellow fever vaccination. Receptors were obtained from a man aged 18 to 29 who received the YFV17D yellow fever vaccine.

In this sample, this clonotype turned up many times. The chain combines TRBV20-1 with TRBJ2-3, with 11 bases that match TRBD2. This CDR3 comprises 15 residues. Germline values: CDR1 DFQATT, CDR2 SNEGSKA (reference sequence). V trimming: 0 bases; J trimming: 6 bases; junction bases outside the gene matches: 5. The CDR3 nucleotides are TGCAGTGCTAGAGATCGGCCTAGCGGGGGGGATACGCAGTATTTT. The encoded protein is CSARDRPSGGDTQYF.

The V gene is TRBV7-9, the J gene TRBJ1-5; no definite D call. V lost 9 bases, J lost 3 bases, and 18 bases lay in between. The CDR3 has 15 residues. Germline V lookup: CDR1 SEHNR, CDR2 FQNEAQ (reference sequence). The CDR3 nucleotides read TGTGCCAGGGGCCTCGGGCTCCTCTACAATCAGCCCCAGCATTTT. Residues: CARGLGLLYNQPQHF. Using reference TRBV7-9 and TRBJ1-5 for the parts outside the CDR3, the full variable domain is DTGVSQNPRHKITKRGQNVTFRCDPISEHNRLYWYRQTLGQGPEFLTYFQNEAQLEKSRLLSDRFSAERPKGSFSTLEIQRTEQGDSAMYLCARGLGLLYNQPQHFGDGTRLSIL.

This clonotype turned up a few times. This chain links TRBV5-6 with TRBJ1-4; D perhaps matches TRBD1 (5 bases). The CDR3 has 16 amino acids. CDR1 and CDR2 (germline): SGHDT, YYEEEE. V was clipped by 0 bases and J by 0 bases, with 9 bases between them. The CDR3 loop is CASSLERGTTNEKLFF. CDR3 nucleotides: TGTGCCAGCAGCTTGGAGAGGGGCACAACTAATGAAAAACTGTTTTTT.

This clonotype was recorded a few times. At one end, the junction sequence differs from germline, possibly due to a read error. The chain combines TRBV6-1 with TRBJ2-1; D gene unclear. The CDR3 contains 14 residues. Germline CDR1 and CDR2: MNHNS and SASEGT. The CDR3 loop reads CASSEVSSYNEQFF. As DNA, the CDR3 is TGTGCCAGCAGCGAAGTGAGCTCCTACAATGAGCAGTTCTTC.

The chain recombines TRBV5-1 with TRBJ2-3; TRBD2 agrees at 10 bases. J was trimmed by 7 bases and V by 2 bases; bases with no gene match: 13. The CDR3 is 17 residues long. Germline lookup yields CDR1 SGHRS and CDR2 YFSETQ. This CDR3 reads CASSFGEVAGGRNTQYF. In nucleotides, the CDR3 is TGCGCCAGCAGCTTTGGCGAGGTAGCGGGGGGTAGGAATACGCAGTATTTT.

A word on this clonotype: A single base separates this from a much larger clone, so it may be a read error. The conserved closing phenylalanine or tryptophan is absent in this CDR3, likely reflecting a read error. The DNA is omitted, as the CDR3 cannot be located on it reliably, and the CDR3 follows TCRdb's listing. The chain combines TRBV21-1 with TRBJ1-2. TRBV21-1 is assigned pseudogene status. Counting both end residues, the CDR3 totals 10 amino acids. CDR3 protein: CASSRDGYTL.

The CDR3 DNA is TGTGCCAGCAGCTTTGGCGGGGCGTACAATGAGCAGTTCTTC. The encoded protein is CASSFGGAYNEQFF. The chain combines TRBV7-2 with TRBJ2-1, with a possible D match to TRBD2 (6 bases). Trimming took off 3 bases at V and 4 bases at J, with 10 bases between the two ends. CDR1 SGHTA and CDR2 FQGNSA come from the germline V gene. The CDR3 covers 14 residues. Combining the CDR3 with reference TRBV7-2 and TRBJ2-1 gives the whole variable domain GAGVSQSPSNKVTEKGKDVELRCDPISGHTALYWYRQSLGQGLEFLIYFQGNSAPDKSGLPSDRFSAERTGGSVSTLTIQRTQQEDSAVYLCASSFGGAYNEQFFGPGTRLTVL.

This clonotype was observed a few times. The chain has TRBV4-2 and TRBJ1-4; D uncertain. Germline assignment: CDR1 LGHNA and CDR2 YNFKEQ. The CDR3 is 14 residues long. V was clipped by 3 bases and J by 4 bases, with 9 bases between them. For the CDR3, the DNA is TGTGCCAGCAGCCAGCGAGATTTTAATGAAAAACTGTTTTTT. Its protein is CASSQRDFNEKLFF.

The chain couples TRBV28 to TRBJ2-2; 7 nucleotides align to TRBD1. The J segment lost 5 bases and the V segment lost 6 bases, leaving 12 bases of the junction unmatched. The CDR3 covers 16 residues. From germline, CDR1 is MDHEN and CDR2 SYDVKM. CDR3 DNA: TGTGCCAGCAGCAAAACCCAGACAGGGAGAACCGGGGAGCTGTTTTTT. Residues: CASSKTQTGRTGELFF.

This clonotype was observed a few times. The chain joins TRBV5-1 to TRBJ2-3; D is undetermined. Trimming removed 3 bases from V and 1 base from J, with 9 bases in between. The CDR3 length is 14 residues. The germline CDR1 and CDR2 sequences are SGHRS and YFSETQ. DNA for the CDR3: TGCGCCAGCAGCTCGAGGTTCGGCACAGATACGCAGTATTTT. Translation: CASSSRFGTDTQYF.

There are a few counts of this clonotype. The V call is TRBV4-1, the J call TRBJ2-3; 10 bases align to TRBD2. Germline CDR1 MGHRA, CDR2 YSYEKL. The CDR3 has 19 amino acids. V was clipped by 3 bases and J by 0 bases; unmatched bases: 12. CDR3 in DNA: TGCGCCAGCAGCCAGGACGAGCCTAGCGGGGGATCTAGCACAGATACGCAGTATTTT. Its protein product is CASSQDEPSGGSSTDTQYF.

The CDR3 DNA sequence: TGTGCCAGCAGCCCAGGAGGGGCATGGGCAGATACGCAGTATTTT. Translating gives CASSPGGAWADTQYF. This chain connects TRBV7-9 to TRBJ2-3; D is possibly TRBD2 (6 bases). The CDR3 runs 15 residues. The germline V and J ends were trimmed by 5 bases and 4 bases, with 16 bases remaining between them. Germline V gives CDR1 SEHNR, CDR2 FQNEAQ (reference sequence).

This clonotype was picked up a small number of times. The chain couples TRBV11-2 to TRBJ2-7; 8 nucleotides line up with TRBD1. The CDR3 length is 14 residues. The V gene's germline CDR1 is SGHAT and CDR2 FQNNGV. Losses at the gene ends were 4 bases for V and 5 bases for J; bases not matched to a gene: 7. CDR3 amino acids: CASSSVRGRNEQYV. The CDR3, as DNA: TGTGCCAGCAGCTCAGTCAGGGGGCGGAACGAGCAGTACGTC.

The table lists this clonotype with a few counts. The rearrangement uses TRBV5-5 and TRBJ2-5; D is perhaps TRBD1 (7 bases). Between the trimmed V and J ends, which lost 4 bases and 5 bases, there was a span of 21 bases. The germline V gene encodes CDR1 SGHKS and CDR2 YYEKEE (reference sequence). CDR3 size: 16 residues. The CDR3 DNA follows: TGTGCCAGCAGCCCGGAGACAGGGAGGACCGGGGAGACCCAGTACTTC. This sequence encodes CASSPETGRTGETQYF. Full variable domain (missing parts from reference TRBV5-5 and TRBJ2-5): DAGVTQSPTHLIKTRGQQVTLRCSPISGHKSVSWYQQVLGQGPQFIFQYYEKEERGRGNFPDRFSARQFPNYSSELNVNALLLGDSALYLCASSPETGRTGETQYFGPGTRLLVL.

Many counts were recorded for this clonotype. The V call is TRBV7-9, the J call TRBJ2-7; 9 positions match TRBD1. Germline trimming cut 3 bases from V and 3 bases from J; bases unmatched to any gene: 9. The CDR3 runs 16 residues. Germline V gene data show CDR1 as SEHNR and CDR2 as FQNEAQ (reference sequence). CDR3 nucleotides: TGTGCCAGCAGCTTCCTTATAGGGACAGGGAACTACGAGCAGTACGTC. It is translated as CASSFLIGTGNYEQYV.

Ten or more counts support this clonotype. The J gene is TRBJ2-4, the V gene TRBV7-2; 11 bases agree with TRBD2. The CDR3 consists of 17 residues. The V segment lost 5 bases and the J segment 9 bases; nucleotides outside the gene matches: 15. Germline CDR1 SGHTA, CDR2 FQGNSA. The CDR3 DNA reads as TGTGCCAGCAGCCCACTCACTAGCGGGGGCTCCGGGGGCATTCAGTACTTC. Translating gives CASSPLTSGGSGGIQYF.

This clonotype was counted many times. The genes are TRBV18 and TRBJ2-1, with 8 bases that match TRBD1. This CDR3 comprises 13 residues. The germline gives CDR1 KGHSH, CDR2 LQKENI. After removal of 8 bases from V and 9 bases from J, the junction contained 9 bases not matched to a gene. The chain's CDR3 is CASRQGSGGEQFF. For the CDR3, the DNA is TGTGCCAGCCGACAGGGGTCAGGAGGTGAGCAGTTCTTC.

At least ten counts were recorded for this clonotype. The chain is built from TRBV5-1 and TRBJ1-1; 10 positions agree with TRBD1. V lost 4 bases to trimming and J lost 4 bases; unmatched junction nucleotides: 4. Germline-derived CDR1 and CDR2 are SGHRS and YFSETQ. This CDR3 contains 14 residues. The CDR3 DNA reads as TGCGCCAGCAGCCCGGACAGGGGGTCCACTGAAGCTTTCTTT. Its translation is CASSPDRGSTEAFF.

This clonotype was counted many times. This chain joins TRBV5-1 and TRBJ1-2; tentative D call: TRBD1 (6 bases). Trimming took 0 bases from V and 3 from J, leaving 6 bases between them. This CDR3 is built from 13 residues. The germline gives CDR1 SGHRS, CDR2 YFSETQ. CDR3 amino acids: CASSLAGDYGYTF. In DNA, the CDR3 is TGCGCCAGCAGCTTGGCAGGGGACTATGGCTACACCTTC.

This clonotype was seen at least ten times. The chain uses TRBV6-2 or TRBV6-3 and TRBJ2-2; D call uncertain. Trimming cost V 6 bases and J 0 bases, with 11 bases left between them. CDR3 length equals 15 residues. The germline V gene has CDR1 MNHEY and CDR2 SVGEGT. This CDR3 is CASRGRNTNTGELFF. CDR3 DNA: TGTGCCAGCAGGGGCAGGAATACGAACACCGGGGAGCTGTTTTTT.

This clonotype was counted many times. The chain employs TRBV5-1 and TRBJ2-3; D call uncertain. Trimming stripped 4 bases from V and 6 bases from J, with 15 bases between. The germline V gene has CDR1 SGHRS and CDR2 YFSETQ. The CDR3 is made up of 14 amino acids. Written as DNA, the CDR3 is TGCGCCAGCAGCCCCCGTAGCCGATCGGATACGCAGTATTTT. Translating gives CASSPRSRSDTQYF.

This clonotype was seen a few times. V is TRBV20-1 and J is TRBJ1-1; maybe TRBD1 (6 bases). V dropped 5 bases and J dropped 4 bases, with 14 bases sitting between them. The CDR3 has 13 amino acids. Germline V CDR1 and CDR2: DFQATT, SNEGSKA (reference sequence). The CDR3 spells CSAYNTGTTEAFF. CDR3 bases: TGCAGTGCTTATAACACAGGGACCACTGAAGCTTTCTTT.

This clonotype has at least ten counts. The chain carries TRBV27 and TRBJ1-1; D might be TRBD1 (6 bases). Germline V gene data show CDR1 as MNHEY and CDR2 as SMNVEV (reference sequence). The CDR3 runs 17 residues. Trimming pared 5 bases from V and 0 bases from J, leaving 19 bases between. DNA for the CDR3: TGTGCCAGCAGTCGTGTGGGGGGCCGGGGGGTGAACACTGAAGCTTTCTTT. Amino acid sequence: CASSRVGGRGVNTEAFF.

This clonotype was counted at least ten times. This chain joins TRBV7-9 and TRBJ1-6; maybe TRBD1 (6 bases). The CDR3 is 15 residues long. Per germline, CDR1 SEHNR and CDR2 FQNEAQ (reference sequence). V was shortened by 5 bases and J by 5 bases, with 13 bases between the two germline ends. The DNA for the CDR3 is TGTGCCAGCAGCACCCGGGACACAAATAATTCACCCCTCCACTTT. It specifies CASSTRDTNNSPLHF.

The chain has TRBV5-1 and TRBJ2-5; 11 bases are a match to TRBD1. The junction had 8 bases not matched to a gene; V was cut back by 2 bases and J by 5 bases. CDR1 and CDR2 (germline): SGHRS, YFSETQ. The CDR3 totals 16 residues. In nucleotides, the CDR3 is TGCGCCAGCAGCTTAGCTGGACAGGGGGCATCGGAGACCCAGTACTTC. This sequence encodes CASSLAGQGASETQYF.

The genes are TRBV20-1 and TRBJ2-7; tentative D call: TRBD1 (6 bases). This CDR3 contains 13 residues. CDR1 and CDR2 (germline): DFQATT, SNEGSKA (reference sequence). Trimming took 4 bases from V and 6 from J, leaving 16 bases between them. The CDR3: CSATSLARGEQYF. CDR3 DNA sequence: TGCAGTGCTACCAGTTTGGCCAGGGGCGAGCAGTACTTC.

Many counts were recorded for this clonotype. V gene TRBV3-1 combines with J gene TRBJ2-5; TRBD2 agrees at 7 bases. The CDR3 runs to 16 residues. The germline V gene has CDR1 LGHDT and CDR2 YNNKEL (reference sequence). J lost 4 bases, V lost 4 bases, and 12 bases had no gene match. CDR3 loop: CASSPPGRRGTETQYF. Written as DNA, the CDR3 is TGTGCCAGCAGCCCCCCCGGTCGGCGGGGGACAGAGACCCAGTACTTC.